This T cell receptor beta chain was recorded in a study of early T cells in non-severe SARS-CoV-2 infection. Overall study: Sequencing input comprised bulk RNA from unsorted whole blood; chain pairing was not available.

The CDR3 runs to 11 residues. Germline loops: CDR1 MDHEN, CDR2 SYDVKM. The V gene lost 2 bases and the J gene lost 2 bases, with 0 bases spanning the gap. This clonotype has more than one count but fewer than ten. A single record per CDR3 protein comes from TCRdb applying MiXCR to the 5' RACE reads. The sample includes more than 75,000 distinct CDR3 sequences, approximately 13% seen only once; the top ten take 4.5% to 7%. The sequence was obtained from an adult who was a healthcare worker with PCR-confirmed SARS-CoV-2 infection or an uninfected control (not recorded which). Sequenced: whole blood. The chain is built from TRBV28 and TRBJ1-2; no clear D gene. The CDR3 sequence is CASSLNYGYTF. CDR3 nucleotide sequence: TGTGCCAGCAGTTTAAACTATGGCTACACCTTC.